This TCR beta chain is drawn from a study of T cells in Graves' hyperthyroidism and ophthalmopathy. The overall study: Prior to any treatment, at the point of initial diagnosis, peripheral blood was collected.

Fresh peripheral blood, 8 to 10 ml, was the source of the PBMCs. Study-level results: Stable hyperthyroidism was told apart from ophthalmopathy by a model built on 13 V-J features.

RNA transcripts served as the template for amplifying TCR beta CDR3 regions. RT-PCR in the first round (using the HTBI primer set) targeted the TCR CDR3. TCRdb itself ran the multiplex PCR reads through MiXCR, one entry per CDR3 protein. The sample yields about 250,000 distinct CDR3 sequences, roughly 22% seen once. Trimming removed 2 bases from V and 2 bases from J, with 6 bases in between. The CDR3 is 13 residues long. The V gene's germline CDR1 is MNHNY and CDR2 SVGAGI (reference sequence). This clonotype was found many times. Antigen unknown. The gene calls are TRBV6-6 and TRBJ1-1; a weak D match, TRBD1 (5 bases). The sequencing sample was made of blood. This clonotype was obtained from a young man with Graves' ophthalmopathy. CDR3 protein: CASSYRGNTEAFF. The CDR3, as DNA: TGTGCCAGCAGTTACAGGGGTAACACTGAAGCTTTCTTT.